The TCR beta chain described here comes from a study of control samples from healthy donors and cancer patients. Trimming pared 8 bases from V and 2 bases from J, leaving 12 bases between. CDR1 is SEHNR, CDR2 FQNEAQ, per germline (reference sequence). The CDR3 runs to 13 residues. The protocol was immunoSEQ multiplex PCR, while the TCRdb copy is restricted to in-frame clones and leaves out a portion. The data contain 150,000 or so clones, 85% to 95% of them seen just once; the ten biggest clones take up around 6.2%. This clonotype was sampled from a man aged 40-50 years in good health. Sample: blood. This rearrangement joins TRBV7-9 to TRBJ1-1; D unresolved. CDR3 in DNA: TGTGCCAGCGGTAGGGCAGGCAACACTGAAGCTTTCTTT. Translating it yields CASGRAGNTEAFF.